This entry lists 8 T cell receptor beta chains sequenced from one sample in a study of early T cells in non-severe SARS-CoV-2 infection. From the 5' RACE reads, TCRdb called clonotypes with MiXCR, one entry per CDR3 protein. The table has roughly 34,000 distinct CDR3 sequences, less than 8% seen once. This specimen was whole blood, taken at baseline. These receptors were obtained from an adult who was a healthcare worker with PCR-confirmed SARS-CoV-2 infection or an uninfected control (not recorded which).

The chain combines TRBV12-3 or TRBV12-4 with TRBJ2-7; D may be TRBD1 (6 bases). Trimming removed 2 bases from V and 1 base from J, with 9 bases in between. The CDR3 length is 14 residues. CDR3 amino acids: CASSLRQESYEQYF. The CDR3 region has the DNA TGTGCCAGCAGTTTACGACAGGAGTCCTACGAGCAGTACTTC.

This clonotype appeared many times. The CDR3 nucleotides read TGTGCCAGCAGCCCAAAAACTGAAGCTTTCTTT. This codes for CASSPKTEAFF. The chain has TRBV7-9 and TRBJ1-1; D not resolved. The CDR3 length is 11 residues. CDR1 is SEHNR, CDR2 FQNEAQ, per germline (reference sequence). V lost 5 bases and J 5 bases, leaving 6 bases between the germline ends. Combining the CDR3 with reference TRBV7-9 and TRBJ1-1 gives the whole variable domain DTGVSQNPRHKITKRGQNVTFRCDPISEHNRLYWYRQTLGQGPEFLTYFQNEAQLEKSRLLSDRFSAERPKGSFSTLEIQRTEQGDSAMYLCASSPKTEAFFGQGTRLTVV.

This clonotype was counted ten times or more. V gene TRBV28 combines with J gene TRBJ2-3; TRBD2 agrees at 7 bases. The CDR3 loop spans 14 amino acids. The V segment lost 5 bases and the J segment 4 bases; nucleotides outside the gene matches: 6. Germline-derived CDR1 and CDR2 are MDHEN and SYDVKM. CDR3 bases: TGTGCCAGCAGTGAAGCGGGACGATCAGATACGCAGTATTTT. It yields the protein CASSEAGRSDTQYF.

The sample holds many counts of this clonotype. The V and J genes are TRBV11-2 and TRBJ2-2; no clear D. This CDR3 has 14 amino acids. From germline, CDR1 is SGHAT and CDR2 FQNNGV. Trimming removed 4 bases at V and 4 bases at J, with 10 bases between. The CDR3 DNA is TGTGCCAGCAGCTCCAACAGATTCACCGGGGAGCTGTTTTTT. Amino acids: CASSSNRFTGELFF. Complete variable domain (other parts from reference TRBV11-2 and TRBJ2-2): EAGVAQSPRYKIIEKRQSVAFWCNPISGHATLYWYQQILGQGPKLLIQFQNNGVVDDSQLPKDRFSAERLKGVDSTLKIQPAKLEDSAVYLCASSSNRFTGELFFGEGSRLTVL.

This clonotype was picked up a small number of times. This chain connects TRBV30 to TRBJ1-1; possible D gene TRBD1, 6 bases. The CDR3 runs 11 residues. CDR1 GTSNPN and CDR2 SVGIG come from the germline V gene (reference sequence). Trimming pared 5 bases from V and 5 bases from J, leaving 9 bases between. CDR3: CAWLQGTEAFF. The CDR3 DNA reads TGTGCCTGGTTGCAGGGGACTGAAGCTTTCTTT.

This clonotype occurred many times. The chain combines TRBV20-1 with TRBJ1-1; perhaps TRBD1 as D (5 bases). This CDR3 has 18 residues. Trimming shortened V by 7 bases and J by 3 bases, and 30 bases separated the two germline ends. Germline V lookup: CDR1 DFQATT, CDR2 SNEGSKA (reference sequence). This chain's CDR3 is CSGDPSVGRQGVDTEAFF. The CDR3 nucleotides are TGCAGTGGTGATCCGTCGGTAGGAAGGCAGGGTGTCGACACTGAAGCTTTCTTT.

This clonotype showed up many times. CDR3 sequence (DNA): TGTGCCAGCAGCCCCGGACAGTTTGGGTCAGATACGCAGTATTTT. Its protein is CASSPGQFGSDTQYF. This sequence joins TRBV28 and TRBJ2-3; TRBD1 might be the D (6 bases). Trimming took off 6 bases at V and 4 bases at J, with 17 bases between the two ends. The CDR3 covers 15 residues. Germline values: CDR1 MDHEN, CDR2 SYDVKM. Filled out from reference TRBV28 and TRBJ2-3, the complete variable domain reads DVKVTQSSRYLVKRTGEKVFLECVQDMDHENMFWYRQDPGLGLRLIYFSYDVKMKEKGDIPEGYSVSREKKERFSLILESASTNQTSMYLCASSPGQFGSDTQYFGPGTRLTVL.

At least ten counts were recorded for this clonotype. J is TRBJ2-7 and V is TRBV19; 8 bases line up with TRBD2. CDR1 LNHDA and CDR2 SQIVND come from the germline V gene (reference sequence). There are 14 residues in the CDR3. V gave up 7 bases and J gave up 4 bases; unmatched junction bases: 9. The CDR3 DNA is TGTGCCAGTAACCCGAGCGGGAGAGCATACGAGCAGTACTTC. Its protein is CASNPSGRAYEQYF.